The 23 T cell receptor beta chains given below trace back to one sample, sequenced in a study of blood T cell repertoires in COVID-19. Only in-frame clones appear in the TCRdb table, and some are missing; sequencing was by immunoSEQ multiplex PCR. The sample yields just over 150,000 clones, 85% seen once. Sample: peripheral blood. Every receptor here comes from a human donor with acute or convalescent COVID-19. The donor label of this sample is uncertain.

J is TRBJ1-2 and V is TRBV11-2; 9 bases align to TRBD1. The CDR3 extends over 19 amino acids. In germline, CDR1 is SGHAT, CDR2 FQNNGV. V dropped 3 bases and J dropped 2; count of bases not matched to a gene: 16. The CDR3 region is CASSFPGSGTGSFNYGYTF. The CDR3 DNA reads TGTGCCAGCAGCTTCCCGGGTTCCGGGACAGGGAGTTTCAACTATGGCTACACCTTC.

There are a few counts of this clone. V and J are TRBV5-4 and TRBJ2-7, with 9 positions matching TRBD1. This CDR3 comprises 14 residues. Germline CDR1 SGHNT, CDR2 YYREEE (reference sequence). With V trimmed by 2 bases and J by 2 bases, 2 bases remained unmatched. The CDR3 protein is CASSFRTGAYEQYF. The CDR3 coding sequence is TGTGCCAGCAGCTTTAGGACAGGGGCCTACGAGCAGTACTTC.

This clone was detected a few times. CDR3 sequence: CASSIDRGVNEQFF. The DNA for the CDR3 is TGCGCCAGCAGCATTGACAGGGGTGTCAATGAGCAGTTCTTC. The chain employs TRBV5-1 and TRBJ2-1, with 8 positions matching TRBD1. V was pared by 4 bases and J by 6 bases, with 6 bases of the junction left unmatched. Germline V CDR1 and CDR2: SGHRS, YFSETQ. This CDR3 has 14 amino acids.

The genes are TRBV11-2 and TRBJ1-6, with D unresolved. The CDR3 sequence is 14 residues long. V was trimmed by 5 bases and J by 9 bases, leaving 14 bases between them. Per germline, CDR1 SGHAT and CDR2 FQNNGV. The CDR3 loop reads CASSVTDTGSPLHF. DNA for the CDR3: TGTGCCAGCAGCGTAACAGACACCGGTTCACCCCTCCACTTT.

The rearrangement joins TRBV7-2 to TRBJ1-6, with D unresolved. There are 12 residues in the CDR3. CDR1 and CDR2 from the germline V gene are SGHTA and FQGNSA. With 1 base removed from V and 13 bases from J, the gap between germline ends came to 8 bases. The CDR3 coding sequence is TGTGCCAGCAGCTTAGACGTGCGGCCCCTCCACTTT. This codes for CASSLDVRPLHF.

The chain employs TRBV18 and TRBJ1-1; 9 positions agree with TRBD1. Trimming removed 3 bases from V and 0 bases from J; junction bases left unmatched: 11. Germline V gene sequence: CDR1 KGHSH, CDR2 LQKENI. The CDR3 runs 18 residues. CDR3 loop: CASSPFLRDRALNTEAFF. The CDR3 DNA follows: TGTGCCAGCTCACCCTTCCTCCGGGACAGGGCTCTGAACACTGAAGCTTTCTTT.

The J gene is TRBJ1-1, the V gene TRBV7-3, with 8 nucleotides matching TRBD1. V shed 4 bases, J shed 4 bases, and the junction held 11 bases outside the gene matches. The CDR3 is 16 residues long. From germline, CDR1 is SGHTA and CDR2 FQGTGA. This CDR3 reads CASSSRPGTGGTEAFF. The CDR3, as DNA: TGTGCCAGCAGCTCCCGTCCGGGTACAGGGGGCACTGAAGCTTTCTTT. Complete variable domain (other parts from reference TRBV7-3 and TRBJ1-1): GAGVSQTPSNKVTEKGKYVELRCDPISGHTALYWYRQSLGQGPEFLIYFQGTGAADDSGLPNDRFFAVRPEGSVSTLKIQRTERGDSAVYLCASSSRPGTGGTEAFFGQGTRLTVV.

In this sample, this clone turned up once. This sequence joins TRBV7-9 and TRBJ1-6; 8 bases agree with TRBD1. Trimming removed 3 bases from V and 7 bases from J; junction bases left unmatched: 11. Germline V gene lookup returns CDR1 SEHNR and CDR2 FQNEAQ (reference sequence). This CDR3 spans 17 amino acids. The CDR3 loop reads CASSFSKQGTGNSPLHF. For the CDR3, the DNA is TGTGCCAGCAGCTTTTCTAAACAGGGGACAGGCAATTCACCCCTCCACTTT.

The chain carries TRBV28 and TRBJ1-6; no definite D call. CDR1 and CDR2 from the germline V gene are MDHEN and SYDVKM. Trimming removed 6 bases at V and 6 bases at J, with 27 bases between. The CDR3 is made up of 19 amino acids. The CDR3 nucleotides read TGTGCCAGCAGCACTTCAGATATCCCGACACCATTAGGTAATTCACCCCTCCACTTT. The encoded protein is CASSTSDIPTPLGNSPLHF.

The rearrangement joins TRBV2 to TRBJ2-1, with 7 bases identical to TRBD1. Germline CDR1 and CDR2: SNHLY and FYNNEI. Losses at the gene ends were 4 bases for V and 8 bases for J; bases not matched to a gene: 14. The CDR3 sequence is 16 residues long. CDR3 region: CASSAQGKDSAYEQFF. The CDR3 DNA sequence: TGTGCCAGCAGTGCACAGGGGAAGGACTCGGCGTATGAGCAGTTCTTC.

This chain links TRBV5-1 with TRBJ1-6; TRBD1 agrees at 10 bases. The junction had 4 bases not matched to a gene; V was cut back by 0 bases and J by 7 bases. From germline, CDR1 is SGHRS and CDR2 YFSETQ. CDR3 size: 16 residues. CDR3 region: CASSLDGQGGNSPLHF. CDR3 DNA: TGCGCCAGCAGCTTGGACGGACAGGGGGGAAATTCACCCCTCCACTTT.

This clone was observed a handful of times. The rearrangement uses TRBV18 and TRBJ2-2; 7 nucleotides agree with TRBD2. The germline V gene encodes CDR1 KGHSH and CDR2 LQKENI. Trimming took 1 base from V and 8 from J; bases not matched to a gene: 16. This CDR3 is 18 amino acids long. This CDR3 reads CASSPQGTASGLGGELFF. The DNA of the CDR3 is TGTGCCAGCTCACCACAAGGGACGGCTAGCGGCCTCGGTGGGGAGCTGTTTTTT.

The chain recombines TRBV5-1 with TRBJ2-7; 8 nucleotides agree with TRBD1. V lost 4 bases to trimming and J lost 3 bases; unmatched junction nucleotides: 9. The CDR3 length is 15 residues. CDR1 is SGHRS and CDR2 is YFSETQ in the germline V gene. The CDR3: CASSPRGRADYEQYF. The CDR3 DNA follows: TGCGCCAGCAGCCCCAGGGGGCGGGCTGACTACGAGCAGTACTTC.

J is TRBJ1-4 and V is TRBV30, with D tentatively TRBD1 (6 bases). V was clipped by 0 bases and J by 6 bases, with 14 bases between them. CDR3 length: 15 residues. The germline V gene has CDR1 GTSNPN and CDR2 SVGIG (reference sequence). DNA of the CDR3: TGTGCCTGGAGTGTTCTCAGGGGAAGGGATGAAAAACTGTTTTTT. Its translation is CAWSVLRGRDEKLFF.

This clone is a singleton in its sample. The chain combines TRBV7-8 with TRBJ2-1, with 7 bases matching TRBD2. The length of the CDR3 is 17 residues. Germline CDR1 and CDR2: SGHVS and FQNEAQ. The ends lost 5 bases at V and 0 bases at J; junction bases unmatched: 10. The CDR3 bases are TGTGCCAGCAGCGCCCCCTGGGGGGGGAGCTCCTACAATGAGCAGTTCTTC. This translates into CASSAPWGGSSYNEQFF.

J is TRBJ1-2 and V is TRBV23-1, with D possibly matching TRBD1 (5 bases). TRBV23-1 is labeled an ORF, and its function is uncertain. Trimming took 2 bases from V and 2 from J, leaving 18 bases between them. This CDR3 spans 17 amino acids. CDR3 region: CASSQGSEGALNYGYTF. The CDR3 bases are TGCGCCAGCAGTCAAGGGTCTGAAGGGGCCCTCAACTATGGCTACACCTTC.

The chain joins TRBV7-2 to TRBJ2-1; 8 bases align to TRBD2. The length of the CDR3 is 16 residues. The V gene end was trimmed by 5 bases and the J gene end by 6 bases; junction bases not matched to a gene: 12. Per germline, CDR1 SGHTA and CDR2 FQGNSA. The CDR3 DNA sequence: TGTGCCAGCAGCGCCAACCCGGGGGGGCTCGGCAATGAGCAGTTCTTC. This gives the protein CASSANPGGLGNEQFF.

DNA of the CDR3: TGCGCCAGCAGCCGCACAGCTAACTATGGCTACACCTTC. This sequence encodes CASSRTANYGYTF. The V call is TRBV5-1, the J call TRBJ1-2; D is undetermined. The germline CDR1 and CDR2 sequences are SGHRS and YFSETQ. The germline V and J ends were trimmed by 4 bases and 0 bases, with 7 bases remaining between them. The CDR3 totals 13 residues.

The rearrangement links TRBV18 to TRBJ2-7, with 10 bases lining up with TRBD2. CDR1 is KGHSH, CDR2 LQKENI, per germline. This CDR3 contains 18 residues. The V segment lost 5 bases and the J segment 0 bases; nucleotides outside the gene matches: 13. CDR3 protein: CASSVAASGGPRSYEQYF. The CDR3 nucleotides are TGTGCCAGCTCAGTGGCCGCTAGCGGGGGCCCACGCTCCTACGAGCAGTACTTC. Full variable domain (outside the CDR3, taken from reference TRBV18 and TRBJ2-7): NAGVMQNPRHLVRRRGQEARLRCSPMKGHSHVYWYRQLPEEGLKFMVYLQKENIIDESGMPKERFSAEFPKEGPSILRIQQVVRGDSAAYFCASSVAASGGPRSYEQYFGPGTRLTVT.

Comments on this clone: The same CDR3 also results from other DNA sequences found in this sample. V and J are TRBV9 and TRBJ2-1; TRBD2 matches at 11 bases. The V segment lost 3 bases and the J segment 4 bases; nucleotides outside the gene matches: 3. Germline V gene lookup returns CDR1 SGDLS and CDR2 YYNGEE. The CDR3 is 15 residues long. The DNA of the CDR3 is TGTGCCAGCAGCGGTAGCGGGGGGGCATACAATGAGCAGTTCTTC. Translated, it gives CASSGSGGAYNEQFF.

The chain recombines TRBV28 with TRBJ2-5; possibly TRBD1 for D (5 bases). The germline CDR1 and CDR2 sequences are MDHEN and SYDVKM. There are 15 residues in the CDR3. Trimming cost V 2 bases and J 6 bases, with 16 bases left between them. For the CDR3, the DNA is TGTGCCAGCAGTTTAGCAGGGATTCTTGGGAAGACCCAGTACTTC. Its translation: CASSLAGILGKTQYF.

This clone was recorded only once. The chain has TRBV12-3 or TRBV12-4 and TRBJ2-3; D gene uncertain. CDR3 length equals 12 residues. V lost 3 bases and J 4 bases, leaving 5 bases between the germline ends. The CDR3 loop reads CASSFFPDTQYF. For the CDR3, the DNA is TGTGCCAGCAGTTTCTTTCCAGATACGCAGTATTTT.

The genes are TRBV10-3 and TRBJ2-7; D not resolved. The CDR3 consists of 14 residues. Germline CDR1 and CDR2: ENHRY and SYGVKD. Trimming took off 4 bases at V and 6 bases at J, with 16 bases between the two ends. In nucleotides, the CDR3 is TGTGCCATCAGTGCTGACCGGGTCCCCCGCGAGCAGTACTTC. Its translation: CAISADRVPREQYF.